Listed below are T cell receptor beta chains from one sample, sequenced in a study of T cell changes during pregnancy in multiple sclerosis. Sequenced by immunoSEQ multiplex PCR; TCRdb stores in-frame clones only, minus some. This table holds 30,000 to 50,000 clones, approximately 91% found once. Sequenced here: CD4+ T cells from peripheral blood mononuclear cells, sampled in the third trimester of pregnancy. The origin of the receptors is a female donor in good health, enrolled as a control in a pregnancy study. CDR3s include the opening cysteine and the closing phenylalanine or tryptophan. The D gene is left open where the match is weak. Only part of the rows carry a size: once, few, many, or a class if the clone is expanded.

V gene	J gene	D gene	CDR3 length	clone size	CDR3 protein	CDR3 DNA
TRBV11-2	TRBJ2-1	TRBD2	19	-	CASSHTGGGAWRLDNEQFF	TGTGCCAGCAGCCACACGGGCGGGGGGGCTTGGCGGCTTGACAATGAGCAGTTCTTC
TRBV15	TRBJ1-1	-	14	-	CATSTREVGTEAFF	TGTGCCACCAGCACTAGGGAGGTGGGCACTGAAGCTTTCTTT
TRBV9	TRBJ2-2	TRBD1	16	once	CASSVGTGFFTGELFF	TGTGCCAGCAGCGTTGGGACAGGGTTCTTCACCGGGGAGCTGTTTTTT
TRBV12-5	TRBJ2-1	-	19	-	CASAYGGVPGLTSYNEQFF	TGTGCTAGTGCCTACGGTGGGGTACCGGGACTCACTTCCTACAATGAGCAGTTCTTC
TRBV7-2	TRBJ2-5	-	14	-	CASNLGGGEKTQYF	TGTGCCAGCAACTTAGGGGGGGGAGAGAAGACCCAGTACTTC
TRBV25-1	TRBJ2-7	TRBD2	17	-	CASSEFPSSGRAGEQYF	TGTGCCAGCAGTGAATTCCCCTCCAGCGGGAGGGCCGGCGAGCAGTACTTC
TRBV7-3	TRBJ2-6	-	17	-	CASSLLGHRSGANVLTF	TGTGCCAGCAGCTTACTGGGACACCGCTCTGGGGCCAACGTCCTGACTTTC
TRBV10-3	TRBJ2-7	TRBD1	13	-	CAINSDRDEEQYF	TGTGCCATCAATTCGGACAGGGACGAGGAGCAGTACTTC
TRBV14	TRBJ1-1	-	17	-	CASSQDSGGPENTEAFF	TGTGCCAGCAGCCAAGATTCGGGAGGGCCGGAGAACACTGAAGCTTTCTTT
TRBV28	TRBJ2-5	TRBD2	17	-	CASSSPTSGRAGETQYF	TGTGCCAGCAGTTCCCCGACTAGCGGGAGGGCCGGGGAGACCCAGTACTTC
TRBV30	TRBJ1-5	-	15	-	CAWSVLGGSNQPQHF	TGTGCCTGGAGTGTGTTGGGAGGCAGCAATCAGCCCCAGCATTTT
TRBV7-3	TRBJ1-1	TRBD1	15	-	CASSLGGTGGTEAFF	TGTGCCAGCAGCTTAGGGGGGACAGGGGGCACTGAAGCTTTCTTT
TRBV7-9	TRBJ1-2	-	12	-	CASSPIDYGYTF	TGTGCCAGCAGCCCCATAGACTATGGCTACACCTTC
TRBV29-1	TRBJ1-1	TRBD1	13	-	CSGTGRMVTEAFF	TGCAGTGGGACAGGGCGTATGGTCACTGAAGCTTTCTTT
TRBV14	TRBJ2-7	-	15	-	CASSQEIRGLGEQYF	TGTGCCAGCAGCCAAGAAATACGGGGTCTGGGCGAGCAGTACTTC
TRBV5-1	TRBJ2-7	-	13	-	CASSIGSSYEQYF	TGCGCCAGCAGCATCGGGAGCTCCTACGAGCAGTACTTC
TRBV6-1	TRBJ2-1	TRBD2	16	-	CASSVLTSGGANEQFF	TGTGCCAGCAGTGTACTGACTAGCGGGGGGGCAAATGAGCAGTTCTTC
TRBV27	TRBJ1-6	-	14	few	CASSLQGFGSPLHF	TGTGCCAGCAGCCTCCAGGGATTTGGTTCACCCCTCCACTTT
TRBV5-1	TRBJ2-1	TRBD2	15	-	CASTRLAGAHNEQFF	TGCGCCAGCACCCGCTTAGCGGGAGCCCACAATGAGCAGTTCTTC
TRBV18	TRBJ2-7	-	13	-	CASSPGVTYEQYF	TGTGCCAGCTCACCCGGGGTTACCTACGAGCAGTACTTC
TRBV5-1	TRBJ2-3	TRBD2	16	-	CASSFGTSFSTDTQYF	TGCGCCAGCAGCTTCGGGACTAGCTTTAGCACAGATACGCAGTATTTT
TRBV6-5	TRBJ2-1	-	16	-	CASSYSRGTHFNEQFF	TGTGCCAGCAGTTACTCTCGGGGGACCCATTTCAATGAGCAGTTCTTC
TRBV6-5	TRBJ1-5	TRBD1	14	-	CASSYATGDQPQHF	TGTGCCAGCAGTTACGCGACAGGGGATCAGCCCCAGCATTTT
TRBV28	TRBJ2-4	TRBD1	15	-	CASRHGDRDNPTQYF	TGTGCCAGCAGGCATGGGGACAGGGACAATCCCACTCAGTACTTC
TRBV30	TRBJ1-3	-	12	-	CAWGFPGNTIYF	TGTGCCTGGGGCTTTCCTGGAAACACCATATATTTT
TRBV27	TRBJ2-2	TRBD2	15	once	CASLNLAGNTGELFF	TGTGCCAGCCTTAATCTAGCGGGCAACACCGGGGAGCTGTTTTTT
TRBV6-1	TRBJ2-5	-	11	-	CASSHRETQYF	TGTGCCAGCAGTCACAGAGAGACCCAGTACTTC
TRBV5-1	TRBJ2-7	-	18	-	CASSLEGYRQGGLEEQYF	TGCGCCAGCAGCTTGGAGGGTTATAGGCAGGGTGGATTGGAAGAGCAGTACTTC
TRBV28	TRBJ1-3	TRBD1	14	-	CASSRGTAGNTIYF	TGTGCCAGCAGTCGAGGGACAGCTGGAAACACCATATATTTT
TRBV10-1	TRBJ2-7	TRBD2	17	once	CASRHPGLAGGSYEQYF	TGCGCCAGCAGACACCCGGGACTAGCGGGGGGCTCCTACGAGCAGTACTTC
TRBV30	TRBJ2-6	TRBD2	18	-	CAWIPSGGLRSGANVLTF	TGTGCCTGGATCCCTAGCGGGGGGCTCCGCTCTGGGGCCAACGTCCTGACTTTC
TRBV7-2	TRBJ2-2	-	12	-	CASSSFTGELFF	TGTGCCAGCAGCTCGTTCACCGGGGAGCTGTTTTTT
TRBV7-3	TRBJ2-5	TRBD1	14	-	CASSSRGTGETQYF	TGTGCCAGCAGCTCAAGGGGGACAGGAGAGACCCAGTACTTC
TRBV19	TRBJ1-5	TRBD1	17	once	CASSQGAGALNNQPQHF	TGTGCCAGTTCCCAGGGGGCAGGGGCCCTGAACAATCAGCCCCAGCATTTT
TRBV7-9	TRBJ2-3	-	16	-	CASSLVGAAVTDTQYF	TGTGCCAGCAGCTTAGTGGGAGCGGCCGTAACAGATACGCAGTATTTT
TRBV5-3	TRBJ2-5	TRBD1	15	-	CARSPGTGAQETQYF	TGTGCCAGAAGCCCTGGGACAGGGGCCCAAGAGACCCAGTACTTC
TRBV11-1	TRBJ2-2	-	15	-	CASSLYGLNTGELFF	TGTGCCAGCAGCTTATACGGACTAAACACCGGGGAGCTGTTTTTT
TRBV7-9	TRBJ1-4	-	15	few	CASSLVLGANEKLFF	TGTGCCAGCAGCTTAGTTCTGGGGGCGAATGAAAAACTGTTTTTT
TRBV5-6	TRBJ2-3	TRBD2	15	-	CASSLMRGGGDTQYF	TGTGCCAGCAGCTTAATGCGGGGGGGTGGAGATACGCAGTATTTT
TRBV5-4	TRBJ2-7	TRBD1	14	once	CASSRGQGPYEQYF	TGTGCCAGCAGTCGGGGACAGGGCCCCTACGAGCAGTACTTC
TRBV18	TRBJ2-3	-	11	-	CASLRGDTQYF	TGTGCCAGCCTCCGGGGGGATACGCAGTATTTT
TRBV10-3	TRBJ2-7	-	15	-	CATMTGANGYYEQCF	TGTGCCACGATGACAGGCGCTAACGGTTACTACGAGCAGTGCTTC
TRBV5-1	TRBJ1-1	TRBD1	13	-	CASSWTGPPEAFF	TGCGCCAGCAGCTGGACAGGGCCCCCTGAAGCTTTCTTT
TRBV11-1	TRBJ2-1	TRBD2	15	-	CASSSGTSDYNEQFF	TGTGCCAGCAGCTCCGGGACTAGCGACTACAATGAGCAGTTCTTC
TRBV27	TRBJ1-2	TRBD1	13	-	CASTQGAAYGYTF	TGTGCCAGCACCCAGGGGGCAGCCTATGGCTACACCTTC
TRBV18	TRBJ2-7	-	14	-	CASSPVGQSYEQYF	TGTGCCAGCTCACCAGTCGGACAGTCCTACGAGCAGTACTTC
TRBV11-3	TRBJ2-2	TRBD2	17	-	CASSSPAGGLQAGELFF	TGTGCCAGCAGCTCCCCAGCGGGAGGGCTCCAGGCCGGGGAGCTGTTTTTT
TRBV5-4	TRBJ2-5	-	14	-	CASSPQAGAETQYF	TGTGCCAGCAGCCCACAAGCAGGGGCAGAGACCCAGTACTTC
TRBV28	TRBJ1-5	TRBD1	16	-	CASSAGTGTSNQPQHF	TGTGCCAGCAGCGCCGGGACAGGCACCAGCAATCAGCCCCAGCATTTT
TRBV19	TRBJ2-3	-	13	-	CASSIQGIDTQYF	TGTGCCAGTAGTATTCAGGGGATTGATACGCAGTATTTT
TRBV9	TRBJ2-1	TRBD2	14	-	CASSEWREGREQFF	TGTGCCAGCAGCGAATGGCGGGAGGGCCGCGAGCAGTTCTTC
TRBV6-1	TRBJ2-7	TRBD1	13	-	CASMGRGLYEQYF	TGTGCCAGCATGGGCAGGGGGCTCTACGAGCAGTACTTC
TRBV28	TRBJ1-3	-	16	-	CASSTPSGGLGNTIYF	TGTGCCAGCAGCACCCCCAGCGGTGGGCTTGGAAACACCATATATTTT
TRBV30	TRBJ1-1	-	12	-	CAWRGDGGGAFF	TGTGCCTGGAGGGGGGACGGCGGGGGAGCTTTCTTT
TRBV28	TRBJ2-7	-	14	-	CASSLPTSSYEQYF	TGTGCCAGCAGTTTACCCACAAGCTCCTACGAGCAGTACTTC
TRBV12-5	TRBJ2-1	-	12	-	CASGLRSNEQFF	TGTGCTAGTGGTTTGCGGTCGAATGAGCAGTTCTTC
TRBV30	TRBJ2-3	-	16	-	CAGGRLILTSTDTQYF	TGTGCCGGAGGCCGACTAATTCTTACTAGCACAGATACGCAGTATTTT
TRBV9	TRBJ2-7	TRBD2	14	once	CASSNGLDPWEQYF	TGTGCCAGCAGTAACGGACTAGATCCTTGGGAGCAGTACTTC
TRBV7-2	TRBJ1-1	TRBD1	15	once	CASSRWDRVNTEAFF	TGTGCCAGCAGTCGATGGGACAGGGTGAACACTGAAGCTTTCTTT